The 22 T cell receptor beta chains presented below share a single source sample, sequenced in a study of cytomegalovirus exposure and HLA in healthy donors. Both 60 Vbeta primers and 13 Jbeta primers went into the PCR. Here immunoSEQ multiplex PCR was the method, and the copy in TCRdb shows in-frame clones only, minus some. Here the sample spans around 140,000 clones, about two thirds being singletons. The sequenced sample was PBMCs. Receptor source: a man in his fifties in good health and CMV-seropositive.

In its sample, this clone was seen a few times. V is TRBV11-2 and J is TRBJ1-2, with TRBD1 as a possible D gene (5 bases). V was pared by 5 bases and J by 7 bases, with 11 bases between. Germline CDR1 reads SGHAT; CDR2 reads FQNNGV. CDR3 length: 12 amino acids. CDR3 loop: CASSLKGVGYTF. DNA of the CDR3: TGTGCCAGCAGCCTTAAAGGGGTTGGCTACACCTTC.

The V call is TRBV5-1, the J call TRBJ2-3; 7 bases line up with TRBD2. There are 16 residues in the CDR3. Germline loops: CDR1 SGHRS, CDR2 YFSETQ. Trimming at V came to 0 bases and at J to 0 bases, leaving 4 bases not matched to a gene. CDR3 loop: CASSLDGGGSTDTQYF. In DNA, the CDR3 is TGCGCCAGCAGCTTGGATGGGGGAGGGAGCACAGATACGCAGTATTTT.

The chain carries TRBV7-9 and TRBJ2-7, with D possibly matching TRBD1 (6 bases). The germline V gene has CDR1 SEHNR and CDR2 FQNEAQ (reference sequence). The V end lost 1 base, the J end lost 6 bases, and 19 bases lay between the germline ends. The CDR3 has 16 amino acids. The CDR3: CASSLGVGTPLSEQYF. As DNA, the CDR3 is TGTGCCAGCAGCTTAGGGGTCGGGACACCCCTTAGCGAGCAGTACTTC.

J is TRBJ2-1 and V is TRBV7-9, with D tentatively TRBD2 (6 bases). Trimming cost V 1 base and J 9 bases, with 13 bases left between them. This CDR3 has 14 amino acids. CDR1 SEHNR and CDR2 FQNEAQ come from the germline V gene (reference sequence). The CDR3 DNA follows: TGTGCCAGCAGCTTAGTAGGAGGGGTGGGTGAGCAGTTCTTC. Residues: CASSLVGGVGEQFF.

This clone was counted once. The V and J genes are TRBV27 and TRBJ1-5; D is perhaps TRBD1 (5 bases). The CDR3 is 13 residues long. Germline CDR1 reads MNHEY; CDR2 reads SMNVEV (reference sequence). V was shortened by 3 bases and J by 6 bases, with 9 bases between the two germline ends. The CDR3 sequence: CASSLGRGQPQHF. CDR3 in DNA: TGTGCCAGCAGTTTGGGGCGGGGTCAGCCCCAGCATTTT.

V is TRBV18 and J is TRBJ1-2; D is undetermined. V gave up 3 bases and J gave up 6 bases, with 11 bases separating them. CDR3 length equals 13 residues. Germline V CDR1 and CDR2: KGHSH, LQKENI. The DNA for the CDR3 is TGTGCCAGCTCACCCGAGGACTGGGATGGCTACACCTTC. Amino acids: CASSPEDWDGYTF. The full variable domain, completed using reference TRBV18 and TRBJ1-2, is NAGVMQNPRHLVRRRGQEARLRCSPMKGHSHVYWYRQLPEEGLKFMVYLQKENIIDESGMPKERFSAEFPKEGPSILRIQQVVRGDSAAYFCASSPEDWDGYTFGSGTRLTVV.

The CDR3: CASSPQGGGTLAKNIQYF. CDR3 nucleotides: TGTGCCAGCAGCCCCCAGGGTGGCGGAACACTAGCCAAAAACATTCAGTACTTC. The chain links TRBV7-2 to TRBJ2-4, with TRBD1 as a possible D gene (5 bases). The CDR3 is made up of 18 amino acids. V shed 5 bases and J shed 0 bases, with 20 bases lying between them. The germline V gene has CDR1 SGHTA and CDR2 FQGNSA.

This chain joins TRBV14 and TRBJ2-1; TRBD1 matches 7 bases. J lost 9 bases, V lost 1 base, and 9 bases had no gene match. This CDR3 spans 15 amino acids. Germline-derived CDR1 and CDR2 are SGHDN and FVKESK. This chain's CDR3 is CASSQVWTGFTEQFF. DNA of the CDR3: TGTGCCAGCAGCCAAGTCTGGACAGGCTTTACTGAGCAGTTCTTC.

This clone was found many times. The genes are TRBV19 and TRBJ1-5; 8 bases agree with TRBD1. The CDR3 is made up of 14 amino acids. The germline V gene encodes CDR1 LNHDA and CDR2 SQIVND (reference sequence). V was pared by 6 bases and J by 9 bases, with 10 bases of the junction left unmatched. This CDR3 is CASSPQGAPWPQHF. The CDR3 coding sequence is TGTGCCAGTAGCCCTCAGGGGGCACCGTGGCCCCAGCATTTT.

The V call is TRBV6-5, the J call TRBJ1-1, with 11 positions matching TRBD1. This CDR3 has 15 amino acids. The trim removed 6 bases at V and 6 bases at J, leaving 9 bases unmatched. CDR1 and CDR2 (germline): MNHEY, SVGAGI. The CDR3 coding sequence is TGTGCCAGCAGCCCCGGGACAGGGGGTATCGCTGAAGCTTTCTTT. Translation: CASSPGTGGIAEAFF.

The chain joins TRBV19 to TRBJ1-1; D ambiguous. The germline CDR1 and CDR2 sequences are LNHDA and SQIVND (reference sequence). The CDR3 has 12 residues. V gave up 9 bases and J gave up 6 bases, with 14 bases separating them. Written as DNA, the CDR3 is TGTGCCAGCCGCCCCCGGTTCGCTGAAGCTTTCTTT. It codes for CASRPRFAEAFF.

The CDR3 nucleotides read TGTGCCATCAGCCCGACAGGGGCGAACACTGAAGCTTTCTTT. Its translation: CAISPTGANTEAFF. The chain employs TRBV10-3 and TRBJ1-1, with 8 bases aligning to TRBD1. The junction had 4 bases not matched to a gene; V was cut back by 6 bases and J by 1 base. CDR3 length: 14 residues. Germline CDR1 and CDR2: ENHRY and SYGVKD.

The DNA of the CDR3 is TGTGCCAGCAGCGAAAGACTAGCGGGAGGCTACAATGAGCAGTTCTTC. Its protein is CASSERLAGGYNEQFF. V usage is TRBV7-2 and J usage is TRBJ2-1; 13 bases fit TRBD2. This CDR3 region has 16 residues. V was clipped by 5 bases and J by 3 bases; unmatched bases: 4. From germline, CDR1 is SGHTA and CDR2 FQGNSA.

V is TRBV11-3 and J is TRBJ1-2, with 7 positions matching TRBD1. The CDR3 runs 14 residues. V gave up 5 bases and J gave up 4 bases; unmatched junction bases: 7. CDR1 and CDR2 (germline): SGHNT, YENEEA. CDR3 nucleotide sequence: TGTGCCAGCAGCATGGGACAGAACACCTATGGCTACACCTTC. It specifies CASSMGQNTYGYTF. The whole variable domain, remainder taken from reference TRBV11-3 and TRBJ1-2, is EAGVVQSPRYKIIEKKQPVAFWCNPISGHNTLYWYLQNLGQGPELLIRYENEEAVDDSQLPKDRFSAERLKGVDSTLKIQPAELGDSAVYLCASSMGQNTYGYTFGSGTRLTVV.

In this sample, this clone turned up a few times. The chain is built from TRBV11-2 and TRBJ1-2; 8 bases match TRBD1. The CDR3 has 14 amino acids. The ends lost 5 bases at V and 1 base at J; junction bases unmatched: 3. Germline assignment: CDR1 SGHAT and CDR2 FQNNGV. The CDR3 DNA reads as TGTGCCAGCAGCCTTGGACAGGGTAACTATGGCTACACCTTC. This encodes CASSLGQGNYGYTF.

The chain links TRBV5-1 to TRBJ2-3; TRBD1 matches 8 bases. Germline V CDR1 and CDR2: SGHRS, YFSETQ. The CDR3 runs to 15 residues. The V gene end was trimmed by 2 bases and the J gene end by 4 bases; junction bases not matched to a gene: 6. CDR3 region: CASSLGDRYPDTQYF. The CDR3 bases are TGCGCCAGCAGCTTAGGGGACAGGTACCCAGATACGCAGTATTTT.

This rearrangement joins TRBV5-1 to TRBJ1-4; weak D call: TRBD1 (6 bases). The V and J ends lost 4 bases and 5 bases respectively, with 21 bases between them. CDR3 length: 17 amino acids. The germline V gene encodes CDR1 SGHRS and CDR2 YFSETQ. In DNA, the CDR3 is TGCGCCAGCAGCCCTAGCGGATCCGGGGGCATCAATGAAAAACTGTTTTTT. This encodes CASSPSGSGGINEKLFF.

This clone was detected only a few times. The chain is built from TRBV6-6 and TRBJ1-5; no clear D gene. Germline values: CDR1 MNHNY, CDR2 SVGAGI (reference sequence). Trimming took 4 bases from V and 5 from J, leaving 9 bases between them. This CDR3 spans 13 amino acids. CDR3 nucleotides: TGTGCCAGCAGTTTAGAGCAGGATCAGCCCCAGCATTTT. It specifies CASSLEQDQPQHF.

Of note for this clone: The junction does not match germline at one end; this may be a read error. The chain uses TRBV27 and TRBJ1-5; 9 bases are shared with TRBD1. This CDR3 comprises 16 residues. Germline V CDR1 and CDR2: MNHEY, SMNVEV (reference sequence). CDR3 in amino acids: CASRLSGQGTNQPQHF. The DNA for the CDR3 is TGTGCCAGCAGATTATCCGGACAGGGGACGAATCAGCCCCAGCATTTT.

The chain uses TRBV5-1 and TRBJ1-3; possible D gene TRBD1, 5 bases. The CDR3 is made up of 15 amino acids. Trimming pared 4 bases from V and 0 bases from J, leaving 11 bases between. Germline V gives CDR1 SGHRS, CDR2 YFSETQ. The CDR3 sequence: CASSPRQSSGNTIYF. The DNA of the CDR3 is TGCGCCAGCAGCCCTAGACAGTCCTCTGGAAACACCATATATTTT.

The chain's CDR3 is CASSRRGSNQPQHF. CDR3 bases: TGTGCCAGTAGCCGGAGAGGTAGCAATCAGCCCCAGCATTTT. V gene TRBV19 combines with J gene TRBJ1-5; no definite D call. The CDR3 extends over 14 amino acids. CDR1 LNHDA and CDR2 SQIVND come from the germline V gene (reference sequence). V shed 6 bases and J shed 0 bases, with 9 bases lying between them.

A few counts support this clone. The rearrangement uses TRBV7-3 and TRBJ2-1, with D unclear. V was pared by 2 bases and J by 0 bases, with 8 bases between. CDR1 is SGHTA, CDR2 FQGTGA, per germline. This CDR3 is built from 15 residues. The CDR3 DNA sequence: TGTGCCAGCAGCTTAGTTTCGAGCTCCTACAATGAGCAGTTCTTC. This codes for CASSLVSSSYNEQFF.